This T cell receptor (beta chain) comes out of a study of CXCR3-negative and CXCR3-positive naive CD8 T cells. This CDR3 is built from 16 residues. The V gene's germline CDR1 is ENHRY and CDR2 SYGVKD. UMI-tagged TRB cDNA libraries were built via 5' RACE. TCRdb reanalyzed the 5' RACE reads, giving one entry per CDR3 protein sequence and no DNA. This table lists 100,000 to 150,000 distinct CDR3 sequences. The V gene is TRBV10-3, the J gene TRBJ2-3; as DNA is missing, the TRBD2 call by TCRdb cannot be tested. The clonotype originates from a human donor in good health. Some clones in this sample may be carry-over from other donors' samples. The sequenced sample was naive CXCR3- CD8+ T cells from blood. Subset meaning: CD45RO-CCR7+CD27+CD95- naive CD8+ T cells lacking CXCR3 (TNR3-). The CDR3 here is CAISPHLSVSGDTQYF.